This entry concerns a single T cell receptor (beta chain). The antigen is unknown. This sample stems from a study of T cells in localized non-small cell lung cancer. Whole-study results and caveats: The study found T cell clonality highest in uninvolved adjacent lung, above tumor. Adjacent lung had a median around 60 of the 100 largest tumor clones. Longer survival (overall) was linked to higher T cell density in blood.

The data were produced by immunoSEQ multiplex PCR, yet TCRdb's version contains in-frame clones alone and is incomplete. The sample carries over 15,000 clones, around 84% recorded once. The CDR3 is 14 amino acids. Germline loops: CDR1 MNHEY, CDR2 SMNVEV (reference sequence). V was cut by 7 bases and J by 7 bases, with 17 bases left in between. The starting material was peripheral blood, obtained before any cancer treatment. The chain uses TRBV27 and TRBJ2-1; no clear D. The TCR was taken from a male donor at least 60 years old with stage I lung adenocarcinoma. DNA for the CDR3: TGTGCCAGCAAGAACCCAAAACTTGGTAATGAGCAGTTCTTC. Its translation: CASKNPKLGNEQFF.